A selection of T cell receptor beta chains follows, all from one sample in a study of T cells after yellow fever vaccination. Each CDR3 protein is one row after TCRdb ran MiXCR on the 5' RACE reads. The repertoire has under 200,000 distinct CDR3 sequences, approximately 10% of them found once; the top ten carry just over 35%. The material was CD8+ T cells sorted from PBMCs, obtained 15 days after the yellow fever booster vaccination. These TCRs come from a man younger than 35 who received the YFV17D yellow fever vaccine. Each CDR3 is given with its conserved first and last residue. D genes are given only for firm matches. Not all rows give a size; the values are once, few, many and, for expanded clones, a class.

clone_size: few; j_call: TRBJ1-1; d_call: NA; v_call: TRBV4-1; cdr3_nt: TGCGCCAGCAGCCAAGTCCGGGGGGCTAGGGGCACTGAAGCTTTCTTT; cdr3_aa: CASSQVRGARGTEAFF
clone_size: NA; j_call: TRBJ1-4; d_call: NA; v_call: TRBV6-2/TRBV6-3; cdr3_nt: TGTGCCAGCAGCGCCCAGGATGAAGAAAAACTGTTTTTT; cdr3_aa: CASSAQDEEKLFF
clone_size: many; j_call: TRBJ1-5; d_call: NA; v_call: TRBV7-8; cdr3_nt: TGTGCCAGCAGCAAGGTGGAGGGGACTTATAGCAATCAGCCCCAGCATTTT; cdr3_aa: CASSKVEGTYSNQPQHF
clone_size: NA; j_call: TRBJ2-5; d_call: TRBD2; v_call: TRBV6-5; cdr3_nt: TGTGCCAGCAGTTATATTGTTGGGAGGGGAGAGACCCAGTACTTC; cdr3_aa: CASSYIVGRGETQYF
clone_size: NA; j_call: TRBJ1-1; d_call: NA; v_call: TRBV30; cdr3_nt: TGTGCCTGGAGTGTACTCGCAGGGATAGGCACTGAAGCTTTCTTT; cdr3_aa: CAWSVLAGIGTEAFF
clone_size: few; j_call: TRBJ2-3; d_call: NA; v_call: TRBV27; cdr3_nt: TGTGCCAGCAGCCGTAGTACCGGAAGCACAGATACGCAGTATTTT; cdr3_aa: CASSRSTGSTDTQYF
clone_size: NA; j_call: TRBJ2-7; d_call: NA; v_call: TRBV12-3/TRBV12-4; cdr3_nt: TGTGCCAGCACCCCGGCGCAGGGCAACGAGCAGTACTTC; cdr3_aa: CASTPAQGNEQYF
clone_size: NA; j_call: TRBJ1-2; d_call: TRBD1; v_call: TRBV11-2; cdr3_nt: TGTGCCAGCAGTACACGACAGGGGGCAAACCACTATGGCTACACCTTC; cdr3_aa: CASSTRQGANHYGYTF
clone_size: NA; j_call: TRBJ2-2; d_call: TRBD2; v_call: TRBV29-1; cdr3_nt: TGCAGCGCGGGACCGACGACTAGCGCGAACACCGGGGAGCTGTTTTTT; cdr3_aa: CSAGPTTSANTGELFF
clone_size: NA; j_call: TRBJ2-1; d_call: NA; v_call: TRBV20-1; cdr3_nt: TGCAGTGCTACCCTGGGATTCTACAATGAGCAGTTCTTC; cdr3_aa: CSATLGFYNEQFF
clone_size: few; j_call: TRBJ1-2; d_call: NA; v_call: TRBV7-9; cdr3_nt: TGTGCCAGCAGCCCCCCGCGGGGCCAGAACTATGGCTACACCTTC; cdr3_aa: CASSPPRGQNYGYTF
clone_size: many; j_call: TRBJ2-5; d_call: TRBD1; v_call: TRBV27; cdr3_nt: TGTGCCAGCAGTCCCAACCCTACAGGGGACCAAGAGACCCAGTACTTC; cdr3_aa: CASSPNPTGDQETQYF
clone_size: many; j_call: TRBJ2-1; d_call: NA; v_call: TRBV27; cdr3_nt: TGTGCCAGCAGTTTCGGATACAATGAGCAGTTCTTC; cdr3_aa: CASSFGYNEQFF
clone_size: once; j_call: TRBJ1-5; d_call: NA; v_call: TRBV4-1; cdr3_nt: TGCGCCAGCAGCCAGAGGGACGGTAGCAATCAGCCCCAGCATTTT; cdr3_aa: CASSQRDGSNQPQHF
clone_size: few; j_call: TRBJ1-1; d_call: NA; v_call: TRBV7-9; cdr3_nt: TGTGCCAGCAGCCGTCCAGGGTTTGAAGCTTTCTTT; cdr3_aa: CASSRPGFEAFF
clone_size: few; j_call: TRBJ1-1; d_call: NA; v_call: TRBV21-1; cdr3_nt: TGTGCCAGCATAAACCCCCCTCGGGGGACGGGTACTGAAGCTTTCTTT; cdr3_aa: CASINPPRGTGTEAFF
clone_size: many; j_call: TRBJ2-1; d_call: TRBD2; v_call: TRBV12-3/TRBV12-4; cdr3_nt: TGTGCCAGCAGTTTCCTTGTAGCGGGGGGATACAATGAGCAGTTCTTC; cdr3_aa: CASSFLVAGGYNEQFF
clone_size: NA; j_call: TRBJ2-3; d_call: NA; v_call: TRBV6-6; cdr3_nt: TGTGCCAGCAGTTATCTTGTCGTGGCAGGGTTGGGGCCAGATACGCAGTATTTT; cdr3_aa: CASSYLVVAGLGPDTQYF
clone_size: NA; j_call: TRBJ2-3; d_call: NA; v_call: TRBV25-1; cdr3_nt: TGTGCCAGCAGTGAGGGGTACACAGATACGCAGTATTTT; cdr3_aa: CASSEGYTDTQYF
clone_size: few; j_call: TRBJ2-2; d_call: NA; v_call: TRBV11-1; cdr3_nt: TGTGCCAGCAGCTTAGTAGGGGGAACCGGGGAGCTGTTTTTT; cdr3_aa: CASSLVGGTGELFF
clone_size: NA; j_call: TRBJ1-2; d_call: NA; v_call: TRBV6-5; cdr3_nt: TGTGCCAGCAGCCTAGGGGTGAGGAACTATGGCTACACCTTC; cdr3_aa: CASSLGVRNYGYTF
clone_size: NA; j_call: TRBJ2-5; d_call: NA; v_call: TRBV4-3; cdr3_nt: TGCGCCAGCAGCCAAGGGGGGCACACCTCAACAGAGACCCAGTACTTC; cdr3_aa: CASSQGGHTSTETQYF
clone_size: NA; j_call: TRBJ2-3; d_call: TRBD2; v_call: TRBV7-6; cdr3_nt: TGTGCCAGCAGCCCCCGGGAGGACACAGATACGCAGTATTTT; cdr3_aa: CASSPREDTDTQYF
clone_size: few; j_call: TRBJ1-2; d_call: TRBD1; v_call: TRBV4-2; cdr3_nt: TGTGCCAGCAGCCAAGAAGAGGGGGACAGGAGCTATGGCTACACCTTC; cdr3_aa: CASSQEEGDRSYGYTF
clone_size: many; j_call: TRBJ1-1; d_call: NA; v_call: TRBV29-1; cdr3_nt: TGCAGCGTTGCTTCAGGGAACACTGAAGCTTTCTTT; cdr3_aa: CSVASGNTEAFF
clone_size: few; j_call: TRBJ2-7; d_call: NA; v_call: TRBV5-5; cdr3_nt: TGTGCCAGCAGCATGATGTCGGAGCAGTACTTC; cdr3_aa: CASSMMSEQYF
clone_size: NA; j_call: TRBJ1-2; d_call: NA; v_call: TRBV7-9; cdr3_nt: TGTGCCAGCAGCTCCGGACTATCTCTTAACTATGGCTACACCTTC; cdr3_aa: CASSSGLSLNYGYTF
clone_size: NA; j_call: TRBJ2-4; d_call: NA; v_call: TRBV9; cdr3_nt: TGTGCCAGCAGCGTAGGGGACACCAACATTCAGTACTTC; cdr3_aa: CASSVGDTNIQYF
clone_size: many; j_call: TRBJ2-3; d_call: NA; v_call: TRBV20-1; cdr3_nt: TGCAGTGCTAGAGGGGACTTATACACAGATACGCAGTATTTT; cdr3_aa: CSARGDLYTDTQYF
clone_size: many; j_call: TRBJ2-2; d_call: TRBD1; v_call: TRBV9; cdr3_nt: TGTGCCAGCAGCGGTTTAAGGGGGCAAAGCACCGGGGAGCTGTTTTTT; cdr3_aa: CASSGLRGQSTGELFF
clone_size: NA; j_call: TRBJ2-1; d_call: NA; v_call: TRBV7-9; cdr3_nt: TGTGCCAGCAGCTGGGGGCCGAGCTCCTACAATGAGCAGTTCTTC; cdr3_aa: CASSWGPSSYNEQFF
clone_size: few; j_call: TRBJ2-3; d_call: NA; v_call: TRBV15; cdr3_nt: TGTGCCACCAGCAGAGATAGTGGACTCGACACAGATACGCAGTATTTT; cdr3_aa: CATSRDSGLDTDTQYF
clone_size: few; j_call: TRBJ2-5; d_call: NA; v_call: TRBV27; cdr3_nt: TGTGCCAGCAGTTTAGACGCCGCCCGACAAGAGACCCAGTACTTC; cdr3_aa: CASSLDAARQETQYF
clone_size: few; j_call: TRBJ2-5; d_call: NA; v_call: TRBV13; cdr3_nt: TGTGCCACCGCCGGGGGGCGGGAGACCCAGTACTTC; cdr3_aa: CATAGGRETQYF
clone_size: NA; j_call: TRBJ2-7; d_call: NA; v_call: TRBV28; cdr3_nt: TGTGCCAGCAGTCACTCCGGCCGGAACGAGCAGTACTTC; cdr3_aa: CASSHSGRNEQYF
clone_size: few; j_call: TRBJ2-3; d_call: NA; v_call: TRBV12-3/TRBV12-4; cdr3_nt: TGTGCCAGCAGCGGGGGAACTAGCACAGATACGCAGTATTTT; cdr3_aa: CASSGGTSTDTQYF
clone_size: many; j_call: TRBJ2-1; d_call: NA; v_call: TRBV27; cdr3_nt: TGTGCCAGCAGTTTTCGGACACCTAGATACAATGAGCAGTTCTTC; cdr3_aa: CASSFRTPRYNEQFF
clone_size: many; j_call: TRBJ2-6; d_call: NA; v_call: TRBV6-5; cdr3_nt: TGTGCCAGCAGTTACTGGGGAGGAGTCTCTGGGGCCAACGTCCTGACTTTC; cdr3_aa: CASSYWGGVSGANVLTF
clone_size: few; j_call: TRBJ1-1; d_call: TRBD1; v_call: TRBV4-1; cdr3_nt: TGCGCCAGCAGCCAGTACCCCGGGACAGGGTTGAACACTGAAGCTTTCTTT; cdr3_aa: CASSQYPGTGLNTEAFF
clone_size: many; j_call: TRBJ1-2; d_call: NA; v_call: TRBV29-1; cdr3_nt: TGCAGCGTTGAGGCGTCTAACTATGGCTACACCTTC; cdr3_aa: CSVEASNYGYTF
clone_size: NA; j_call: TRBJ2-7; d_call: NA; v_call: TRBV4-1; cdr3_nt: TGCGCCAGCAGCCAAGAAGGTCCCCGGGGCGAGCAGTACTTC; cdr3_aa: CASSQEGPRGEQYF
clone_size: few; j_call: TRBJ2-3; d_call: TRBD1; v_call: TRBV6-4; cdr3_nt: TGTGCCAGCAGTCTTGGGCAGGGGGTCACAGATACGCAGTATTTT; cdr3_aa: CASSLGQGVTDTQYF
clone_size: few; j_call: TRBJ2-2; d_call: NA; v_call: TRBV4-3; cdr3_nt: TGCGCCAGCAGCCAAGGGGACCAAGTGGCCGGGGAGCTGTTTTTT; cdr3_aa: CASSQGDQVAGELFF
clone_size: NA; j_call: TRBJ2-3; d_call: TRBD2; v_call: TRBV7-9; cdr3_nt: TGTGCCAGCAGCTTAAAATCCGGGACTAGCGAACCGGGAGATACGCAGTATTTT; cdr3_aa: CASSLKSGTSEPGDTQYF
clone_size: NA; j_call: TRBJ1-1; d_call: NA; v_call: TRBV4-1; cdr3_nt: TGCGCCAGCAGCCAATCGGGGGGGACTGAAGCTTTCTTT; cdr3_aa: CASSQSGGTEAFF
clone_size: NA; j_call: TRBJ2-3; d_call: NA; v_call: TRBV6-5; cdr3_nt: TGTGCCAGCAGTTACTCAGGCCCCACAAGGACGAGTTTCGATACGCAGTATTTT; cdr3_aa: CASSYSGPTRTSFDTQYF
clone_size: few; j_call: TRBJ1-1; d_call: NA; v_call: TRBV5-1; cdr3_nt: TGCGCCAGTCCCCCCGGAGCTTTCTTT; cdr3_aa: CASPPGAFF
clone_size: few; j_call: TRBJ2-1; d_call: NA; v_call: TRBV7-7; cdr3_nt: TGTGCCAGCAGCTTAGGGTGGGGGACCGATGAGCAGTTCTTC; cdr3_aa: CASSLGWGTDEQFF
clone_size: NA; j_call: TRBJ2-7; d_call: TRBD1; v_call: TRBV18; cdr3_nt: TGTGCCAGCTCACCCCTCGACAGGGCTATCTACGAGCAGTACTTC; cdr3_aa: CASSPLDRAIYEQYF
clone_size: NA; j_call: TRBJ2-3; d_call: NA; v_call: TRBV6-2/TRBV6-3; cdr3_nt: TGTGCCAGCAGTTACCCTGATCTCACCAGCACAGATACGCAGTATTTT; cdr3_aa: CASSYPDLTSTDTQYF
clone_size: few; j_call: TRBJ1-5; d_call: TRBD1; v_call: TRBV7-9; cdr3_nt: TGTGCCAGCAGCTTGGGGACAGGGAACGGTCAGCCCCAGCATTTT; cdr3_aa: CASSLGTGNGQPQHF
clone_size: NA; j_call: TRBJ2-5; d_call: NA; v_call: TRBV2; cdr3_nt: TGTGCCAGCGGGGGGCTAAAAGAGACCCAGTACTTC; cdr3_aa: CASGGLKETQYF
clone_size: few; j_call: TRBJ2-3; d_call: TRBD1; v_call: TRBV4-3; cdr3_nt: TGCGCCAGCAGCCAAGTTACGGGACAGGGTAGCACAGATACGCAGTATTTT; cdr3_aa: CASSQVTGQGSTDTQYF
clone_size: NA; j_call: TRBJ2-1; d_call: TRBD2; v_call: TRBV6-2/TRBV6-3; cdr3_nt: TGTGCCAGCAGTTACTGGCGGGGGAGCTCCTACAATGAGCAGTTCTTC; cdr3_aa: CASSYWRGSSYNEQFF
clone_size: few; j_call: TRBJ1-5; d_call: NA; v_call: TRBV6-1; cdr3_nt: TGTGCCAGCAGTGAAGCGCGGGGGGCAGGTCTCAGCAATCAGCCCCAGCATTTT; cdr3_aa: CASSEARGAGLSNQPQHF
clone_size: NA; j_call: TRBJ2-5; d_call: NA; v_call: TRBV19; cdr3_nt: TGTGCCACTTCACCAGGGATCCAAGAGACCCAGTACTTC; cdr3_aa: CATSPGIQETQYF